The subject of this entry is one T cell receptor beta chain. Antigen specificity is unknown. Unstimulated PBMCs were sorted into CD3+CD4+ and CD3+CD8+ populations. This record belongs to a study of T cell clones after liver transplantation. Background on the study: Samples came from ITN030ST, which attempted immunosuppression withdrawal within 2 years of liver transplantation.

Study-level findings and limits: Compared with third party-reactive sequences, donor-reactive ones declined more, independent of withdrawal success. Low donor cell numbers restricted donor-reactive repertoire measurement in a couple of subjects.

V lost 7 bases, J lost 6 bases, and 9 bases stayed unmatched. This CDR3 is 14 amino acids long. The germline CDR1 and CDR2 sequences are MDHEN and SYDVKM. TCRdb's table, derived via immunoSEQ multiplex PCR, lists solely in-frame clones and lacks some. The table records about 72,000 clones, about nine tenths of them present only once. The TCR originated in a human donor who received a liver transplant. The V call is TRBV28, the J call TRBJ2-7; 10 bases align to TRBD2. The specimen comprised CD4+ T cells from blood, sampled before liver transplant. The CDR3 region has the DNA TGTGCCAGCACCGAATCCGGGACTAGCGCCGAGCAGTACTTC. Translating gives CASTESGTSAEQYF.